Listed here is a single TCR beta chain. Seattle participants joined during active infection and were tracked over time. This entry is derived from a study of blood T cell repertoires in COVID-19. As for the study in general: Acute and convalescent COVID-19 specimens originated in the United States, Italy and Spain. In each case, the material was cDNA or gDNA derived from T cells, B-cell-depleted T cells, or PBMCs.

Original methodology: Scientists estimated how many nucleated cells there were by amplifying reference gene primers. Libraries were prepared by immunoSEQ multiplex PCR; TCRdb keeps only in-frame clonotypes and omits some of them. The V and J calls and the clone size are those of that table, but D and trimming were determined from the DNA. Found here are a few hundred thousand clones, about 90% of them singletons; the top ten hold about 2.5%. The sequencing sample was made of peripheral blood. The sequence was collected from a person under 30 with COVID-19, enrolled during active disease.

The DNA of the CDR3 is TGTGCCAGCAGTTTAAACAGGGGGGGTTTTCAGCCCCAGCATTTT. Protein product: CASSLNRGGFQPQHF. The gene calls are TRBV28 and TRBJ1-5, with TRBD1 matching 8 bases. Germline V gene lookup returns CDR1 MDHEN and CDR2 SYDVKM. The CDR3 is 15 amino acids. Trimming removed 2 bases from V and 6 bases from J; junction bases left unmatched: 6.